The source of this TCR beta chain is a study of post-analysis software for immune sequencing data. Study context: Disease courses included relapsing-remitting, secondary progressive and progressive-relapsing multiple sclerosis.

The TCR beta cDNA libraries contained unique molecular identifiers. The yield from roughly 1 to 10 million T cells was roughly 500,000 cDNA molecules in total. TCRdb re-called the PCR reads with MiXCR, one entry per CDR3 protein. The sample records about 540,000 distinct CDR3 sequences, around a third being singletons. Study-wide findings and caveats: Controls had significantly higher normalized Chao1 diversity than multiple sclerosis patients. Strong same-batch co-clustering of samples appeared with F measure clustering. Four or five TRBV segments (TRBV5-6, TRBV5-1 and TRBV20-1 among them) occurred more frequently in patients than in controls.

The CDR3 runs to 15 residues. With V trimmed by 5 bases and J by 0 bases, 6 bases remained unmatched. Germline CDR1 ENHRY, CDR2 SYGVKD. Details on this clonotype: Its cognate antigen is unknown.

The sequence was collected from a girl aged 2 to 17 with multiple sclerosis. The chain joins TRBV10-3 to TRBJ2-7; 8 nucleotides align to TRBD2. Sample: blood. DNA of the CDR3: TGTGCCATCAGTCCCGGGGGGGACCACTCCTACGAGCAGTACTTC. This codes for CAISPGGDHSYEQYF.